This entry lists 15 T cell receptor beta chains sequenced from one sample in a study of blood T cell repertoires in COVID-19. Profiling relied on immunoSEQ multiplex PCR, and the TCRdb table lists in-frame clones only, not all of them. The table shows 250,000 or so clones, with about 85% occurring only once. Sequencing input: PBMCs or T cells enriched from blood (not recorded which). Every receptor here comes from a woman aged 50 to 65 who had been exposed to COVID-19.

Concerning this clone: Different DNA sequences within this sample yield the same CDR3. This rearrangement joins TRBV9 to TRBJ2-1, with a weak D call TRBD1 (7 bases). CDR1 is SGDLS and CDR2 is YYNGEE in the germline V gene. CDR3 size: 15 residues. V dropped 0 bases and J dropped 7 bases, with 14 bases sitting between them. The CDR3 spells CASSVEGRGRNEQFF. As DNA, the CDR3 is TGTGCCAGCAGCGTAGAGGGCAGGGGGAGGAATGAGCAGTTCTTC. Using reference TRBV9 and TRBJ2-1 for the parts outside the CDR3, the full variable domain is DSGVTQTPKHLITATGQRVTLRCSPRSGDLSVYWYQQSLDQGLQFLIQYYNGEERAKGNILERFSAQQFPDLHSELNLSSLELGDSALYFCASSVEGRGRNEQFFGPGTRLTVL.

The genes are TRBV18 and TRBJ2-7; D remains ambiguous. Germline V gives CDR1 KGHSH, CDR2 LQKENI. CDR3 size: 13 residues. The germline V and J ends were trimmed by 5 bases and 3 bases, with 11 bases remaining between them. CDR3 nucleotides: TGTGCCAGCTCAACACAAGCCGGCTACGAGCAGTACTTC. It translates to CASSTQAGYEQYF.

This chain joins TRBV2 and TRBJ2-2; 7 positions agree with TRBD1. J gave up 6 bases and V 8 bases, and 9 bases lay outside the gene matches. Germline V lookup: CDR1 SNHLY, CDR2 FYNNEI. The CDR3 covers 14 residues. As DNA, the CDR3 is TGTGCCAGCGGAATAGGAACAGGGGCCGGGGAGCTGTTTTTT. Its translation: CASGIGTGAGELFF.

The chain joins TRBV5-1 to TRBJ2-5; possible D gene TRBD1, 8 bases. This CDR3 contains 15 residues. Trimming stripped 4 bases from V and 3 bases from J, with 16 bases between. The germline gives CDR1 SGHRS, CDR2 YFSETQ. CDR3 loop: CASSQQGEGEETQYF. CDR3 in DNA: TGCGCCAGCAGCCAACAGGGGGAGGGAGAAGAGACCCAGTACTTC. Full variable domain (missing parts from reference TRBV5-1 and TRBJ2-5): KAGVTQTPRYLIKTRGQQVTLSCSPISGHRSVSWYQQTPGQGLQFLFEYFSETQRNKGNFPGRFSGRQFSNSRSEMNVSTLELGDSALYLCASSQQGEGEETQYFGPGTRLLVL.

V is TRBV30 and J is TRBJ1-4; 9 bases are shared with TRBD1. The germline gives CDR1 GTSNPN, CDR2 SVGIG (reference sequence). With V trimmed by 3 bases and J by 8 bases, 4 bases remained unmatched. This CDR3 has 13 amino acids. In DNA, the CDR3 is TGTGCCTGGAGCACCGGGACAGGGGAAAAACTGTTTTTT. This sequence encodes CAWSTGTGEKLFF.

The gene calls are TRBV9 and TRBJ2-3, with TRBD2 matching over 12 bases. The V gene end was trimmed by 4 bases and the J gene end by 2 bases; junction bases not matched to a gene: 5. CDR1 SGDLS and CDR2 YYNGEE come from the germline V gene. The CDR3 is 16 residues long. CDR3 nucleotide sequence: TGTGCCAGCAGCCCCGGACTAGCGGGGTTCACAGATACGCAGTATTTT. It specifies CASSPGLAGFTDTQYF.

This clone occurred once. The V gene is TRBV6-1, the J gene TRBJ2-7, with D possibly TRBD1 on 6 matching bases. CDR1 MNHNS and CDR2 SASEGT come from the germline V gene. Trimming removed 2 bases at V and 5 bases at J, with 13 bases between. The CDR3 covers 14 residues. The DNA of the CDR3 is TGTGCCAGCAGTGAAAGGGGGTTGGGGGACGAGCAGTACTTC. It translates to CASSERGLGDEQYF.

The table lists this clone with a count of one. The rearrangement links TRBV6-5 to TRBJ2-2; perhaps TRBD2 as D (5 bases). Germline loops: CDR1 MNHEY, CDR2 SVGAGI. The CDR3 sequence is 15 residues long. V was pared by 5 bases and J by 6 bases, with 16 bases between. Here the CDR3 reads CASSTLRESSGELFF. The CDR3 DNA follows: TGTGCCAGCAGTACCCTTAGGGAGTCATCCGGGGAGCTGTTTTTT.

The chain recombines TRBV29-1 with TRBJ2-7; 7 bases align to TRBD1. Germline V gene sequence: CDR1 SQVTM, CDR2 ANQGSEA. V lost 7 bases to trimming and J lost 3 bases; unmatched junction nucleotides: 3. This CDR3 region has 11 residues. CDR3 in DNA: TGCAGCGCCCGGGACAGCTACGAGCAGTACTTC. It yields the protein CSARDSYEQYF.

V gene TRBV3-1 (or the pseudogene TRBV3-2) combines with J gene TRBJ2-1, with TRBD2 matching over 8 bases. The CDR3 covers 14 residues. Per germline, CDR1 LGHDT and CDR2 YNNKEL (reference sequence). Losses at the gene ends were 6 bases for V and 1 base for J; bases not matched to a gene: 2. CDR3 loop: CASSPGGSYNEQFF. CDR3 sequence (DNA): TGTGCCAGCAGTCCGGGGGGGTCCTACAATGAGCAGTTCTTC.

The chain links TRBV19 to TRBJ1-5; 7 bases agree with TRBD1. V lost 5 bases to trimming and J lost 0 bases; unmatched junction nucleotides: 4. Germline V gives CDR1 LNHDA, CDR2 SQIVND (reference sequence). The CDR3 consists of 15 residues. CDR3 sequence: CASSGGTVSNQPQHF. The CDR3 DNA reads TGTGCCAGTAGTGGGGGGACAGTTAGCAATCAGCCCCAGCATTTT.

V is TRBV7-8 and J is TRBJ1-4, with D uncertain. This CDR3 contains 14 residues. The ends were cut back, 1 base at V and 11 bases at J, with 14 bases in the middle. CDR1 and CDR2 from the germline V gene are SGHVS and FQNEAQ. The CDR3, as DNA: TGTGCCAGCAGCTTAGATCTGTCAAAGAGGAAACTGTTTTTT. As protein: CASSLDLSKRKLFF. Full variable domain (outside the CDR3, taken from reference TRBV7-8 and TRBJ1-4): GAGVSQSPRYKVAKRGQDVALRCDPISGHVSLFWYQQALGQGPEFLTYFQNEAQLDKSGLPSDRFFAERPEGSVSTLKIQRTQQEDSAVYLCASSLDLSKRKLFFGSGTQLSVL.

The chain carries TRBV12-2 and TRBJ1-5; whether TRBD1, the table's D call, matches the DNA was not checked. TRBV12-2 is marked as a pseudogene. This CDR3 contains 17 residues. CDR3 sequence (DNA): TGTGCAAGTCGCTTTGTGCCGGGGGACAGAGACAATCAGCCCCAGCATTTT. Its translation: CASRFVPGDRDNQPQHF.

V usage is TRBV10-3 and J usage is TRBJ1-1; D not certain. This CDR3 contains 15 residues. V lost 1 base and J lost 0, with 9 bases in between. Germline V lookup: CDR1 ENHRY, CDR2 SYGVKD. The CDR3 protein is CAISEFRRVNTEAFF. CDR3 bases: TGTGCCATCAGTGAGTTCAGGAGGGTGAACACTGAAGCTTTCTTT.

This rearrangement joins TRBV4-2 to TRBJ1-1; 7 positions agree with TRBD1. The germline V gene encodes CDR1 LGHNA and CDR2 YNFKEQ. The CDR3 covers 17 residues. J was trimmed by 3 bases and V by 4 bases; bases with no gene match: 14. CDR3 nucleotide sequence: TGTGCCAGCAGCCGACCCCACATGACAGGGTTTGACACTGAAGCTTTCTTT. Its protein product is CASSRPHMTGFDTEAFF.